This entry lists 16 T cell receptor beta chains sequenced from one sample in a study of T cell clonality in common variable immunodeficiency. Assay: immunoSEQ multiplex PCR; the TCRdb copy retains only in-frame clones and omits some. The repertoire shows some 38,000 clones, none seen only once; the top ten take around 2.6%. The specimen was peripheral blood mononuclear cells. Receptors originate from a person aged 18 to 75 in good health.

This clone was observed many times. The CDR3 end is not reached by the read, which stops 3 residues before it; the germline J gene fills it in. The chain combines TRBV7-3 with TRBJ2-5; tentatively, D is TRBD1 (6 bases). CDR1 is SGHTA and CDR2 is FQGTGA in the germline V gene. With 5 bases removed from V and 5 bases from J, the gap between germline ends came to 15 bases. CDR3 length: 14 amino acids. CDR3 amino acids: CASSPRGWSETQYF. The sequenced part of the CDR3 DNA is TGTGCCAGCAGCCCCAGGGGTTGGTCCGAGACC.

This clone has ten or more counts. Sequencing ends 3 residues short of the CDR3 end; the germline J gene provides the rest. The chain links TRBV23-1 to TRBJ2-5, with a possible D match to TRBD1 (6 bases). TRBV23-1 is filed as an ORF, its function uncertain. The CDR3 totals 15 residues. Trimming removed 6 bases at V and 3 bases at J, with 17 bases between. CDR3 loop: CASRHSGHLEETQYF. The sequenced part of the CDR3 DNA is TGCGCCAGCAGGCATTCGGGACACCTCGAAGAGACC.

This clone has just a few counts. Coverage ceases 3 residues before the CDR3 finishes, and the germline J gene fills in the end. This chain links TRBV27 with TRBJ2-7; possibly TRBD2 for D (6 bases). V lost 6 bases, J lost 1 base, and 16 bases lay in between. Per the germline V gene, CDR1 is MNHEY and CDR2 is SMNVEV (reference sequence). The CDR3 sequence is 15 residues long. Incomplete CDR3 DNA: TGTGCCAGCAGACCTGGGACTGACCCTTCCTACGAG. The encoded protein is CASRPGTDPSYE. The full CDR3 sequence reads CASRPGTDPSYEQYF.

This clone was counted ten times or more. The read is 3 residues too short to cover the CDR3 end, so that end is filled in from the germline J gene. The same CDR3 is also encoded by other DNA sequences in this sample. V usage is TRBV19 and J usage is TRBJ1-3, with TRBD1 as a possible D gene (5 bases). From germline, CDR1 is LNHDA and CDR2 SQIVND (reference sequence). Trimming removed 7 bases from V and 4 bases from J, with 11 bases in between. The CDR3 has 13 residues. Partial CDR3 DNA: TGTGCCAGTACCAGGGATCGCGGAAACACC. Protein product: CASTRDRGNT. The whole CDR3 sequence reads CASTRDRGNTIYF.

This clone was recorded many times. The read falls 3 residues short of the CDR3 end, and the missing part is taken from the germline J gene. The V and J genes are TRBV6-2 or TRBV6-3 and TRBJ2-5; D is unresolved. Germline CDR1 MNHEY, CDR2 SVGEGT. V lost 3 bases and J lost 3, with 5 bases in between. This CDR3 is built from 12 residues. CDR3 DNA (partial): TGTGCCAGCAGTTATGTAGAAGAGACC. Amino acid sequence: CASSYVEET. The CDR3, in full, reads CASSYVEETQYF.

This clone was seen many times. The CDR3 extends 3 residues past the end of the read, so its final part is completed from the germline J gene. This chain links TRBV2 with TRBJ2-5, with a weak D call TRBD2 (5 bases). The germline V and J ends were trimmed by 4 bases and 1 base, with 7 bases remaining between them. This CDR3 contains 13 residues. From germline, CDR1 is SNHLY and CDR2 FYNNEI. The covered CDR3 bases are TGTGCCAGCAGTGGGCGGGCCCAAGAGACC. Residues: CASSGRAQET. The entire CDR3 is CASSGRAQETQYF.

In regard to this clone: The CDR3 end lies 3 residues beyond the end of the read and is filled in from the germline J gene. The V and J genes are TRBV7-9 and TRBJ1-4; perhaps TRBD1 as D (5 bases). The CDR3 has 12 amino acids. Germline V CDR1 and CDR2: SEHNR, FQNEAQ (reference sequence). CDR3: CASSLSGAPLFF. The CDR3 DNA, read in part, is TGTGCCAGCAGCTTAAGTGGGGCACCA.

Many counts were recorded for this clone. The sequenced CDR3 bases are TGTGCCAGCTCACCCCGTGGGGGGGGAAGCAATCAGCCC. As protein: CASSPRGGGSNQP. The whole CDR3 protein is CASSPRGGGSNQPQHF. This chain links TRBV18 with TRBJ1-5; D possibly corresponds to TRBD1 (5 bases). The read gets to within 3 residues of the CDR3 end, and the germline J gene fills in the rest. The V end lost 3 bases, the J end lost 1 base, and 13 bases lay between the germline ends. The CDR3 length is 16 residues. Per the germline V gene, CDR1 is KGHSH and CDR2 is LQKENI. The entire variable domain, with the rest obtained from reference TRBV18 and TRBJ1-5, is as follows: NAGVMQNPRHLVRRRGQEARLRCSPMKGHSHVYWYRQLPEEGLKFMVYLQKENIIDESGMPKERFSAEFPKEGPSILRIQQVVRGDSAAYFCASSPRGGGSNQPQHFGDGTRLSIL.

The table lists this clone with many counts. The sequence runs out 3 residues before the end of the CDR3; the remainder is reconstructed from the germline J gene. The chain uses TRBV6-2 or TRBV6-3 and TRBJ2-1; 11 nucleotides align to TRBD2. CDR1 is MNHEY and CDR2 is SVGEGT in the germline V gene. V gave up 4 bases and J gave up 3 bases; unmatched junction bases: 5. The CDR3 contains 16 residues. The sequenced CDR3 bases are TGTGCCAGCAGTTTTACCGGGACTAGCGGCTACAATGAG. Protein: CASSFTGTSGYNE. The complete CDR3 sequence is CASSFTGTSGYNEQFF.

Turning to this clone: The CDR3 end is not reached by the read, which stops 3 residues before it; the germline J gene fills it in. V usage is TRBV7-8 and J usage is TRBJ1-1; 8 nucleotides match TRBD1. Trimming at V came to 5 bases and at J to 0 bases, leaving 11 bases not matched to a gene. Germline CDR1 reads SGHVS; CDR2 reads FQNEAQ. The CDR3 covers 17 residues. CDR3 DNA (partial): TGTGCCAGCAGCAGGACAGGGCGGATCGGGGTGAACACTGAA. Encoded protein: CASSRTGRIGVNTE. The CDR3 as a whole reads CASSRTGRIGVNTEAFF.

This clone was observed at least ten times. CDR3 loop: CASSAGQGIDTQYF. The CDR3 bases that were read are TGTGCCAGCAGTGCGGGACAGGGGATAGATACG. The chain has TRBV6-4 and TRBJ2-3; 10 nucleotides align to TRBD1. The read comes to an end 3 residues before the CDR3 does, leaving the germline J gene to fill in the end. The germline V gene encodes CDR1 MRHNA and CDR2 SNTAGT. Trimming removed 4 bases from V and 5 bases from J; junction bases left unmatched: 3. The CDR3 is made up of 14 amino acids.

This clone has ten or more counts. The CDR3 end falls 3 residues outside the read, so it is completed with the germline J gene. The chain is built from TRBV20-1 and TRBJ2-3; TRBD1 matches 8 bases. Germline V gene data show CDR1 as DFQATT and CDR2 as SNEGSKA (reference sequence). The CDR3 has 17 amino acids. The V and J ends lost 1 base and 1 base, in that order; junction bases with no gene match: 10. The DNA read from the CDR3 is TGCAGTGCTAGAGGACAGGGGAGGCCCCTAGGCACAGATACG. Encoded protein: CSARGQGRPLGTDT. The entire CDR3 reads CSARGQGRPLGTDTQYF.

This clone was seen only a few times. This may stem from a read error, because a much larger clone lies one nucleotide away. The part of the CDR3 DNA that was read is TGTGCCAGTAGACTGTCTGGGGCCAACGTA. Amino acid sequence: CASRLSGANV. The whole CDR3 reads CASRLSGANVLFF. The rearrangement uses TRBV19 and TRBJ1-4; the D gene is possibly TRBD1 (5 bases). Read data end 3 residues before the CDR3 end; the end is taken from the germline J gene. CDR3 length equals 13 residues. The germline V gene encodes CDR1 LNHDA and CDR2 SQIVND (reference sequence). Drawing the rest from reference TRBV19 and TRBJ1-4, the complete variable domain is DGGITQSPKYLFRKEGQNVTLSCEQNLNHDAMYWYRQDPGQGLRLIYYSQIVNDFQKGDIAEGYSVSREKKESFPLTVTSAQKNPTAFYLCASRLSGANVLFFGSGTQLSVL.

This clone appeared many times. Read coverage stops 3 residues before the CDR3 terminus; the germline J gene supplies the remainder. The rearrangement links TRBV19 to TRBJ2-1; 7 nucleotides agree with TRBD1. V shed 1 base, J shed 0 bases, and the junction held 9 bases outside the gene matches. This CDR3 is 18 amino acids long. Per the germline V gene, CDR1 is LNHDA and CDR2 is SQIVND (reference sequence). The CDR3 DNA, read in part, is TGTGCCAGTAGTATAGCATCACAGGGGTCCAGCTCCTACAATGAG. Translating gives CASSIASQGSSSYNE. The CDR3 as a whole reads CASSIASQGSSSYNEQFF. Full variable domain (missing parts from reference TRBV19 and TRBJ2-1): DGGITQSPKYLFRKEGQNVTLSCEQNLNHDAMYWYRQDPGQGLRLIYYSQIVNDFQKGDIAEGYSVSREKKESFPLTVTSAQKNPTAFYLCASSIASQGSSSYNEQFFGPGTRLTVL.

This clone occurred many times. With the read ending 3 residues before the CDR3 end, the germline J gene is used to fill in that end. This chain joins TRBV5-1 and TRBJ2-2; 8 nucleotides agree with TRBD2. Losses at the gene ends were 6 bases for V and 1 base for J; bases not matched to a gene: 5. This CDR3 contains 15 residues. Germline lookup yields CDR1 SGHRS and CDR2 YFSETQ. The CDR3 loop reads CASTTGLGNTGELFF. The sequenced part of the CDR3 DNA is TGCGCCAGCACCACGGGACTAGGGAACACCGGGGAG.

This clone has a count of ten or more. The CDR3 end lies 3 residues beyond the end of the read and is filled in from the germline J gene. This chain links TRBV19 with TRBJ2-2; TRBD1 is a possible D gene (6 bases). CDR1 LNHDA and CDR2 SQIVND come from the germline V gene (reference sequence). This CDR3 comprises 15 residues. Trimming left V 6 bases short and J 5 bases short, with 16 bases between. CDR3 sequence reads: CASSLMRTATGELFF. The sequenced CDR3 bases are TGTGCCAGTAGCCTCATGAGGACAGCAACCGGGGAG. The full variable domain, rest sourced from reference TRBV19 and TRBJ2-2, is DGGITQSPKYLFRKEGQNVTLSCEQNLNHDAMYWYRQDPGQGLRLIYYSQIVNDFQKGDIAEGYSVSREKKESFPLTVTSAQKNPTAFYLCASSLMRTATGELFFGEGSRLTVL.